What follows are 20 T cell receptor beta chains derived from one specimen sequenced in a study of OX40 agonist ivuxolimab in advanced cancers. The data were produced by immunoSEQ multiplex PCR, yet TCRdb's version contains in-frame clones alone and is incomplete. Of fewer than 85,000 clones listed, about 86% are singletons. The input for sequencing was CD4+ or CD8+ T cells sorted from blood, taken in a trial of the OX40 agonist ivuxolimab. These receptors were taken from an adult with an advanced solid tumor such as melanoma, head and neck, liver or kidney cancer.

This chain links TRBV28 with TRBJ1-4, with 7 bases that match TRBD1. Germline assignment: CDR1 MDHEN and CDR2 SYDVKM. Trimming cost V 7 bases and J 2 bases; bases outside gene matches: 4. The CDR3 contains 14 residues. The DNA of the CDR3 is TGTGCCAGCACCCCGGGACAGACTAATGAAAAACTGTTTTTT. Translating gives CASTPGQTNEKLFF.

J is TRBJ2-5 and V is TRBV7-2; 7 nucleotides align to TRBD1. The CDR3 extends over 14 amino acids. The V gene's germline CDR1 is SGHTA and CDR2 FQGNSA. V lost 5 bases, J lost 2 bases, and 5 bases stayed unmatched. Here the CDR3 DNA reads TGTGCCAGCAGCCTACACAGGGGACAAGAGACCCAGTACTTC. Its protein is CASSLHRGQETQYF. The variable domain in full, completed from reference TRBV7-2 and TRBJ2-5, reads GAGVSQSPSNKVTEKGKDVELRCDPISGHTALYWYRQSLGQGLEFLIYFQGNSAPDKSGLPSDRFSAERTGGSVSTLTIQRTQQEDSAVYLCASSLHRGQETQYFGPGTRLLVL.

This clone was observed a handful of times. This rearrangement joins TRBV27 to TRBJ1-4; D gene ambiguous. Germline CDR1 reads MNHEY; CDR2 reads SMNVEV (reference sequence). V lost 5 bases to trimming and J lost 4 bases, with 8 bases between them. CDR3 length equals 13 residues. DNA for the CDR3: TGTGCCAGCAGTCCCCGCGGTAATGAAAAACTGTTTTTT. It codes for CASSPRGNEKLFF. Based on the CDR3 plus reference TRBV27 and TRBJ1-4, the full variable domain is EAQVTQNPRYLITVTGKKLTVTCSQNMNHEYMSWYRQDPGLGLRQIYYSMNVEVTDKGDVPEGYKVSRKEKRNFPLILESPSPNQTSLYFCASSPRGNEKLFFGSGTQLSVL.

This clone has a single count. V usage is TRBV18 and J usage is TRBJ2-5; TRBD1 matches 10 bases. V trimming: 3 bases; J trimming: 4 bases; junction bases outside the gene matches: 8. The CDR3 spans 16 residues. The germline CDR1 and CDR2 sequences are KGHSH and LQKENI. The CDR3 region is CASSPYRDRGGETQYF. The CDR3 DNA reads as TGTGCCAGCTCACCCTACCGGGACAGGGGAGGAGAGACCCAGTACTTC.

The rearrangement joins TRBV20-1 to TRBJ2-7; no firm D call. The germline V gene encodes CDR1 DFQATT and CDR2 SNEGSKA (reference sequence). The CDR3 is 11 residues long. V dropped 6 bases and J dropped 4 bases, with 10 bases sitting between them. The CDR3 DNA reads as TGCAGTGCCCTGCGGATATACGAGCAGTACTTC. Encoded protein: CSALRIYEQYF.

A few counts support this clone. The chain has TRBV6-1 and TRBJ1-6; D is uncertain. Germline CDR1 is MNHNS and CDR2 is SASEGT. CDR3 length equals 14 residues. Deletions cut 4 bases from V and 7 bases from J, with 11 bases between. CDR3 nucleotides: TGTGCCAGCAGTGTATTACGGGAAAATTCACCCCTCCACTTT. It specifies CASSVLRENSPLHF.

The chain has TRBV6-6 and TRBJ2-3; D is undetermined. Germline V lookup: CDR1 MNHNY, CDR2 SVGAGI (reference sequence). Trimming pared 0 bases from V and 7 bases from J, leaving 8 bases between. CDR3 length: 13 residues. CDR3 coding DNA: TGTGCCAGCAGTTACTCGATAGTAAATACGCAGTATTTT. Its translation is CASSYSIVNTQYF.

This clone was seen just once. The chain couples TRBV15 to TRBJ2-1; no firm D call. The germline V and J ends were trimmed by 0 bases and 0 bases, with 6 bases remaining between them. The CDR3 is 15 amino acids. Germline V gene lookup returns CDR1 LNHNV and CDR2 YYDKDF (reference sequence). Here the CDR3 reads CATSRDSSSYNEQFF. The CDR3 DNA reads TGTGCCACCAGCAGAGATTCGAGCTCCTACAATGAGCAGTTCTTC.

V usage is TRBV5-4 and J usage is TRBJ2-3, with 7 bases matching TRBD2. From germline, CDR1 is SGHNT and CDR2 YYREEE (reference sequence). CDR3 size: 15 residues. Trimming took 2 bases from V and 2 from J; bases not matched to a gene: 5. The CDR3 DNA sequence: TGTGCCAGCAGCTTACCCGGGACTAACACAGATACGCAGTATTTT. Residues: CASSLPGTNTDTQYF.

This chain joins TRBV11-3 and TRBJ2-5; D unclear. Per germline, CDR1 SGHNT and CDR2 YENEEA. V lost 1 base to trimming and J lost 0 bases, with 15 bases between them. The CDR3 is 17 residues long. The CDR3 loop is CASSLGGSHPDQETQYF. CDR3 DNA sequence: TGTGCCAGCAGCTTAGGTGGCAGCCACCCGGACCAAGAGACCCAGTACTTC.

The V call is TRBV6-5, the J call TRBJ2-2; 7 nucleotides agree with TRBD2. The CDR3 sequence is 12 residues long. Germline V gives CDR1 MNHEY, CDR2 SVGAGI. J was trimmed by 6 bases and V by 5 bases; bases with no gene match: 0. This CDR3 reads CASSRGAGELFF. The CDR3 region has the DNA TGTGCCAGCAGTCGGGGGGCCGGGGAGCTGTTTTTT.

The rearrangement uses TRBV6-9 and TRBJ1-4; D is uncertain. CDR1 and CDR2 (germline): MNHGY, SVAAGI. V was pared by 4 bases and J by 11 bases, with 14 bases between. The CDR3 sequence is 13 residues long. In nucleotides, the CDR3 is TGTGCCAGCAGTTCCGATACCGGGATCAAACTGTTTTTT. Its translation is CASSSDTGIKLFF.

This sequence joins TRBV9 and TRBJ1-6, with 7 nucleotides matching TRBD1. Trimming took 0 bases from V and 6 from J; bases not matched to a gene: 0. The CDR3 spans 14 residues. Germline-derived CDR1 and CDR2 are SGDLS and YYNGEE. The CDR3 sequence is CASSVGQGNSPLHF. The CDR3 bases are TGTGCCAGCAGCGTAGGACAGGGTAATTCACCCCTCCACTTT.

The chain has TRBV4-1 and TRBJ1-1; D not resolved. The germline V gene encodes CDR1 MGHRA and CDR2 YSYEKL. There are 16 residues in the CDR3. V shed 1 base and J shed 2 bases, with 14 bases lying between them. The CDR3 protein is CASSQVPGGENTEAFF. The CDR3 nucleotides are TGCGCCAGCAGCCAAGTCCCGGGAGGTGAAAACACTGAAGCTTTCTTT.

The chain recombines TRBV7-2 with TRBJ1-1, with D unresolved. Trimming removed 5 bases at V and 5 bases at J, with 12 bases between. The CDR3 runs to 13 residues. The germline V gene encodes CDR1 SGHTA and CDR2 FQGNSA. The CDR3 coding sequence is TGTGCCAGCAGCCCGAGGTGGGGAACTGAAGCTTTCTTT. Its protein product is CASSPRWGTEAFF. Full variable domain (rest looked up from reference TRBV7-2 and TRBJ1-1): GAGVSQSPSNKVTEKGKDVELRCDPISGHTALYWYRQSLGQGLEFLIYFQGNSAPDKSGLPSDRFSAERTGGSVSTLTIQRTQQEDSAVYLCASSPRWGTEAFFGQGTRLTVV.

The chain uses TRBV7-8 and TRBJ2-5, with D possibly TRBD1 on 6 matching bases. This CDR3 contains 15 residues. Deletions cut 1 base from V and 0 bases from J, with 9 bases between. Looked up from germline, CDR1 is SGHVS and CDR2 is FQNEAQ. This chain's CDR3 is CASSLVPGDQETQYF. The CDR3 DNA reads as TGTGCCAGCAGCTTAGTACCAGGGGACCAAGAGACCCAGTACTTC.

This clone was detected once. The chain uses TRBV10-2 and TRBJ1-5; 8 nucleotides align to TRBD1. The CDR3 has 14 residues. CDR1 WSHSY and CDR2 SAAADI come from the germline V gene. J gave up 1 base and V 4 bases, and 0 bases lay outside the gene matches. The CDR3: CASSGTGSNQPQHF. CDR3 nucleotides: TGCGCCAGCAGTGGGACAGGGAGCAATCAGCCCCAGCATTTT.

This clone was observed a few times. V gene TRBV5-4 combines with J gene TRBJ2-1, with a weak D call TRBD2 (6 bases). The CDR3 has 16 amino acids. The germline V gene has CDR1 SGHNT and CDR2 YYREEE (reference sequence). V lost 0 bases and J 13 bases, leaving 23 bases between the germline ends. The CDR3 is CASSLGVSGSQMKQFF. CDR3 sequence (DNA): TGTGCCAGCAGCTTGGGGGTTAGCGGCTCCCAAATGAAACAGTTCTTC.

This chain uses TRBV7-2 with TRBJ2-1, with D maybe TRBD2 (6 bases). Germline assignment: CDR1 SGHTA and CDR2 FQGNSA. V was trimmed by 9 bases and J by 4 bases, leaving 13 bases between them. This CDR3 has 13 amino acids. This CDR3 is CASGGWVYNEQFF. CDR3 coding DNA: TGTGCCAGTGGGGGGTGGGTATACAATGAGCAGTTCTTC. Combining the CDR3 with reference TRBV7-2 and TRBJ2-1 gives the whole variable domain GAGVSQSPSNKVTEKGKDVELRCDPISGHTALYWYRQSLGQGLEFLIYFQGNSAPDKSGLPSDRFSAERTGGSVSTLTIQRTQQEDSAVYLCASGGWVYNEQFFGPGTRLTVL.

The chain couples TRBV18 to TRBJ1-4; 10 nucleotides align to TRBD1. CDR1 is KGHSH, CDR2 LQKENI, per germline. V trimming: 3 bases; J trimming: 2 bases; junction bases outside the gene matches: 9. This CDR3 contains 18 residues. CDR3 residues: CASSPGQGSGMTNEKLFF. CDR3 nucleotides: TGTGCCAGCTCACCGGGACAGGGGTCTGGGATGACTAATGAAAAACTGTTTTTT. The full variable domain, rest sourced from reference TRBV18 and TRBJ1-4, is NAGVMQNPRHLVRRRGQEARLRCSPMKGHSHVYWYRQLPEEGLKFMVYLQKENIIDESGMPKERFSAEFPKEGPSILRIQQVVRGDSAAYFCASSPGQGSGMTNEKLFFGSGTQLSVL.